This TCR beta chain was sequenced for a study of T cells in Graves' hyperthyroidism and ophthalmopathy. This clonotype showed up many times. Authors of the study amplified TCR beta CDR3 regions from RNA transcripts. An initial round of RT-PCR targeting the TCR CDR3 relied on the HTBI primer set. In TCRdb, the multiplex PCR reads were re-called with MiXCR into one record per CDR3 protein. The table includes fewer than 350,000 distinct CDR3 sequences, roughly 21% detected once. The receptor was derived from a woman in her fifties or sixties with Graves' hyperthyroidism. What was sequenced was blood.

CDR3 region: CASSPLRANYEQYF. CDR3 coding DNA: TGTGCCAGCAGCCCGCTCCGGGCAAACTACGAGCAGTACTTC. The chain uses TRBV7-2 and TRBJ2-7; D not resolved. There are 14 residues in the CDR3. Germline V CDR1 and CDR2: SGHTA, FQGNSA. Trimming removed 5 bases at V and 3 bases at J, with 14 bases between.